Following are 10 T cell receptor beta chains from one sample sequenced in a study of blood T cell repertoires in COVID-19. The protocol was immunoSEQ multiplex PCR, while the TCRdb copy is restricted to in-frame clones and leaves out a portion. Among about 320,000 clones listed, 80% to 90% were seen once. Material: peripheral blood. The receptors stem from a woman in her fifties or sixties with acute or convalescent COVID-19.

The chain combines TRBV4-2 with TRBJ2-1; no definite D call. Germline loops: CDR1 LGHNA, CDR2 YNFKEQ. CDR3 length: 16 amino acids. Trimming removed 0 bases at V and 0 bases at J, with 9 bases between. The CDR3: CASSQDPTGSYNEQFF. In DNA form, the CDR3 reads TGTGCCAGCAGCCAAGATCCAACGGGCTCCTACAATGAGCAGTTCTTC.

V gene TRBV24-1 combines with J gene TRBJ2-1; 10 bases line up with TRBD1. CDR1 KGHDR and CDR2 SFDVKD come from the germline V gene. The CDR3 has 21 residues. Trimming removed 3 bases from V and 3 bases from J; junction bases left unmatched: 19. CDR3 sequence reads: CATSDPPRTGGDLFLYNEQFF. The CDR3 bases are TGTGCCACCAGTGATCCCCCGAGGACAGGGGGGGACCTCTTCCTCTACAATGAGCAGTTCTTC.

This chain joins TRBV7-9 and TRBJ2-3; 8 bases map to TRBD2. Trimming cost V 2 bases and J 4 bases; bases outside gene matches: 2. Germline CDR1 is SEHNR and CDR2 is FQNEAQ (reference sequence). The CDR3 is 14 amino acids. Here the CDR3 DNA reads TGTGCCAGCAGCTTACCGGGACTAGCAGATACGCAGTATTTT. The encoded protein is CASSLPGLADTQYF.

The J gene is TRBJ1-1, the V gene TRBV7-3, with D perhaps TRBD1 (6 bases). The germline V gene has CDR1 SGHTA and CDR2 FQGTGA. This CDR3 contains 13 residues. With 3 bases removed from V and 4 bases from J, the gap between germline ends came to 9 bases. The CDR3 protein is CASSFQGSTEAFF. The CDR3 DNA reads as TGTGCCAGCAGCTTTCAGGGGAGCACTGAAGCTTTCTTT.

The table lists this clone with many counts. V and J are TRBV2 and TRBJ1-1, with D possibly matching TRBD1 (6 bases). Germline-derived CDR1 and CDR2 are SNHLY and FYNNEI. This CDR3 has 13 amino acids. V was trimmed by 7 bases and J by 1 base, leaving 10 bases between them. In DNA form, the CDR3 reads TGTGCCAGCATCCAACAGGGGAACACTGAAGCTTTCTTT. Translating it yields CASIQQGNTEAFF.

The chain links TRBV24-1 to TRBJ2-1, with 9 bases identical to TRBD2. V lost 0 bases, J lost 7 bases, and 6 bases stayed unmatched. CDR1 KGHDR and CDR2 SFDVKD come from the germline V gene. The CDR3 extends over 16 amino acids. CDR3 protein: CATSDLGRGGRNEQFF. The CDR3 coding sequence is TGTGCCACCAGTGATTTGGGGCGGGGGGGCCGTAATGAGCAGTTCTTC.

The chain links TRBV20-1 to TRBJ2-7; D is ambiguous. V shed 3 bases and J shed 5 bases, with 8 bases lying between them. The CDR3 spans 11 residues. Germline lookup yields CDR1 DFQATT and CDR2 SNEGSKA (reference sequence). The chain's CDR3 is CSARAGNEQYV. Here the CDR3 DNA reads TGCAGTGCTAGGGCAGGTAACGAGCAGTACGTC.

The J gene is TRBJ2-3, the V gene TRBV7-2; 10 positions match TRBD2. Losses at the gene ends were 5 bases for V and 2 bases for J; bases not matched to a gene: 4. The CDR3 spans 15 residues. The V gene's germline CDR1 is SGHTA and CDR2 FQGNSA. CDR3 protein: CASSISGRATDTQYF. CDR3 nucleotides: TGTGCCAGCAGCATCAGCGGGAGGGCCACAGATACGCAGTATTTT. The full variable domain, with the rest looked up from reference TRBV7-2 and TRBJ2-3, is GAGVSQSPSNKVTEKGKDVELRCDPISGHTALYWYRQSLGQGLEFLIYFQGNSAPDKSGLPSDRFSAERTGGSVSTLTIQRTQQEDSAVYLCASSISGRATDTQYFGPGTRLTVL.

This chain uses TRBV30 with TRBJ2-3; D remains unclear. There are 13 residues in the CDR3. The germline V gene encodes CDR1 GTSNPN and CDR2 SVGIG (reference sequence). The ends were cut back, 3 bases at V and 1 base at J, with 8 bases in the middle. DNA for the CDR3: TGTGCCTGGAGGGTAACGGGCACAGATACGCAGTATTTT. It encodes CAWRVTGTDTQYF.

The chain recombines TRBV10-3 with TRBJ2-5; TRBD2 agrees at 10 bases. Germline lookup yields CDR1 ENHRY and CDR2 SYGVKD. Trimming cost V 6 bases and J 5 bases; bases outside gene matches: 6. The CDR3 contains 14 residues. CDR3 amino acids: CAISLLAGRETQYF. CDR3 DNA sequence: TGTGCCATCAGCCTACTAGCGGGGAGGGAGACCCAGTACTTC.